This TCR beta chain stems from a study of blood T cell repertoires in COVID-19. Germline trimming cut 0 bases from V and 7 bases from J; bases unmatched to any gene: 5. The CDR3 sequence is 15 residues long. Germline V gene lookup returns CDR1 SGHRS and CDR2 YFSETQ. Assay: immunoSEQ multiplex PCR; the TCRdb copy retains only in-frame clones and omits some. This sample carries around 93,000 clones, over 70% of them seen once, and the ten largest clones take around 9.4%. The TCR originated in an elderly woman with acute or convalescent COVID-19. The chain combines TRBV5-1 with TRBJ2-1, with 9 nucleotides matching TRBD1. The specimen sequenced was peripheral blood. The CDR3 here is CASSLGGQGMNEQFF. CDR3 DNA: TGCGCCAGCAGCTTGGGGGGACAGGGTATGAATGAGCAGTTCTTC.